This is a list of T cell receptor beta chains from one sample in a study of blood T cell repertoires in COVID-19. Some clones are missing from TCRdb's copy, which holds only in-frame ones; the method was immunoSEQ multiplex PCR. The sample carries some 150,000 clones, approximately 82% recorded once. Sequences were obtained from peripheral blood. These receptors were taken from a human donor in a cohort sampled during active COVID-19. The CDR3 runs from the conserved cysteine through the conserved F or W. Fields, in order: CDR3 protein, V gene, J gene.

CASSPGDSVGAFF	TRBV18	TRBJ1-1
CASSPLVNTEAFF	TRBV18	TRBJ1-1
CASSQGQGLGTEAFF	TRBV3-1/TRBV3-2	TRBJ1-1
CASSYSRGLSSYNEQFF	TRBV28	TRBJ2-1
CASSLATGGAYEQYF	TRBV11-2	TRBJ2-7
CASSFAGGPSEQYF	TRBV5-5	TRBJ2-7
CASSLKYGGSLSPGFHNEQFF	TRBV27	TRBJ2-1
CASSWQGNQPQHF	TRBV28	TRBJ1-5
CASSPALLPGRGEQFF	TRBV7-2	TRBJ2-1
CASSSISGKTYEQYF	TRBV6-5	TRBJ2-7
CASSLAEIASGGNTIYF	TRBV5-1	TRBJ1-3
CASTPGGTGFLEAFF	TRBV5-1	TRBJ1-1
CASSRDGSTEAFF	TRBV19	TRBJ1-1
CASSEVLAVGELFF	TRBV2	TRBJ2-2
CATSASGSTDTQYF	TRBV24-1	TRBJ2-3
CASSFIAGNEQFF	TRBV12-3/TRBV12-4	TRBJ2-1
CASSATGTGVSPLHF	TRBV9	TRBJ1-6
CASSLAEGLETQYF	TRBV7-2	TRBJ2-5
CASSRITGGEQYF	TRBV6-2/TRBV6-3	TRBJ2-7
CASSLVPTGTGGLDTQYF	TRBV19	TRBJ2-3
CATSSPGTSRYEQYF	TRBV15	TRBJ2-7
CASSDSGQGNEKLFF	TRBV18	TRBJ1-4
CASSLNTGQQETQYF	TRBV5-1	TRBJ2-5
CASSLHTSDFSYNEQFF	TRBV7-9	TRBJ2-1
CASMSQGVATDTQYF	TRBV27	TRBJ2-3
CASSPLRGEKLFF	TRBV18	TRBJ1-4